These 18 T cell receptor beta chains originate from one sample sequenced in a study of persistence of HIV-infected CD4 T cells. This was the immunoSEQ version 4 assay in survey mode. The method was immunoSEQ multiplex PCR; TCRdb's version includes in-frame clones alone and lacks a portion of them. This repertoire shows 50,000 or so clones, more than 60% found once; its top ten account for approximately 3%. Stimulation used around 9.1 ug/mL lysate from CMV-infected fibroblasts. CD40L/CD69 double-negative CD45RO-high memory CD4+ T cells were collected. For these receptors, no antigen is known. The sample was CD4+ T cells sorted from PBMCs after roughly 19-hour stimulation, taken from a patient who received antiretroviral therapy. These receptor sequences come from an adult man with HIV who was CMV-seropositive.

CDR3 amino acids: CASSALMNTEAFF. The CDR3 bases are TGTGCCAGTAGTGCCCTTATGAACACTGAAGCTTTCTTT. The chain joins TRBV19 to TRBJ1-1; D is unclear. Between the trimmed V and J ends, which lost 5 bases and 0 bases, there was a span of 7 bases. Germline V lookup: CDR1 LNHDA, CDR2 SQIVND (reference sequence). The CDR3 has 13 amino acids.

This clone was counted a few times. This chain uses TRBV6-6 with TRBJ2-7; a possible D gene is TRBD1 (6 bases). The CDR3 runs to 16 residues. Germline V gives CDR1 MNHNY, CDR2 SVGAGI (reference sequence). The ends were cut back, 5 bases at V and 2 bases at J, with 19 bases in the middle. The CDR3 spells CASSLLRGLGTYEQYF. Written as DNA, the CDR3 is TGTGCCAGCAGTCTACTCAGGGGCCTGGGGACCTACGAGCAGTACTTC.

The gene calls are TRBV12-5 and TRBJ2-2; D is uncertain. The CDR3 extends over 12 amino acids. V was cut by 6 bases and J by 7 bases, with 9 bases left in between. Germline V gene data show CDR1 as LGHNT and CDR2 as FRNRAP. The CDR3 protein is CASGLKGGELFF. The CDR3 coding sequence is TGTGCTAGTGGACTGAAGGGCGGGGAGCTGTTTTTT.

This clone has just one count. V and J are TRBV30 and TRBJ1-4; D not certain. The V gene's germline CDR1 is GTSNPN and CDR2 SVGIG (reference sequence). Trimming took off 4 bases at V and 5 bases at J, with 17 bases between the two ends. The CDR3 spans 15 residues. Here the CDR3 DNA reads TGTGCCTGGATGGCCTCCGGGATTACGAATGAAAAACTGTTTTTT. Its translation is CAWMASGITNEKLFF.

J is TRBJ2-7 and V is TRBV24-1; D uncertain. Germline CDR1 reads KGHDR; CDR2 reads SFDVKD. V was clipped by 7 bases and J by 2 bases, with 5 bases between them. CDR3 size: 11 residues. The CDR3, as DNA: TGTGCCACCAGGACTGCCTACGAGCAGTACTTC. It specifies CATRTAYEQYF.

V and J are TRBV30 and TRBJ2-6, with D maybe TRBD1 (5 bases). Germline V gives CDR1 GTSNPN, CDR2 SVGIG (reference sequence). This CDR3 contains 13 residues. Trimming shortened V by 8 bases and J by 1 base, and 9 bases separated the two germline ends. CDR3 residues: CAGRVSGANVLTF. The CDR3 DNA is TGTGCCGGCAGGGTATCTGGGGCCAACGTCCTGACTTTC.

The CDR3 here is CASRLGQASNQPQHF. CDR3 in DNA: TGCGCCAGCAGATTAGGACAAGCGAGCAATCAGCCCCAGCATTTT. The chain is built from TRBV5-1 and TRBJ1-5; a weak D match, TRBD1 (5 bases). V lost 5 bases and J 1 base, leaving 13 bases between the germline ends. The CDR3 sequence is 15 residues long. CDR1 and CDR2 from the germline V gene are SGHRS and YFSETQ.

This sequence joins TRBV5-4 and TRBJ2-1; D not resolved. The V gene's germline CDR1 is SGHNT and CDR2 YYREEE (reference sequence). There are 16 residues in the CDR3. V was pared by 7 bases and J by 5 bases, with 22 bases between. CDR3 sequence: CASRSPDTRRNNEQFF. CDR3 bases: TGTGCCAGCCGCTCCCCTGACACGAGGCGAAACAATGAGCAGTTCTTC.

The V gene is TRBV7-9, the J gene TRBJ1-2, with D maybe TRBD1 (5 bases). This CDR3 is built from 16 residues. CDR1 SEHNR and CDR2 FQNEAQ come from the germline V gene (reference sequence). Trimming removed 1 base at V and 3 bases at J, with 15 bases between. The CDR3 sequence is CASSLVSRQGDYGYTF. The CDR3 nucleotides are TGTGCCAGCAGCTTAGTGTCTCGGCAGGGCGACTATGGCTACACCTTC.

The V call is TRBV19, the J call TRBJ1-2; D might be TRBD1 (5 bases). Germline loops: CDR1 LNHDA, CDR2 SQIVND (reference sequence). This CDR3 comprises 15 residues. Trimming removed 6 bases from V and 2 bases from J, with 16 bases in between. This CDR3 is CASSALAGRNYGYTF. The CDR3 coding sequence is TGTGCCAGTAGCGCCTTGGCGGGGCGAAACTATGGCTACACCTTC.

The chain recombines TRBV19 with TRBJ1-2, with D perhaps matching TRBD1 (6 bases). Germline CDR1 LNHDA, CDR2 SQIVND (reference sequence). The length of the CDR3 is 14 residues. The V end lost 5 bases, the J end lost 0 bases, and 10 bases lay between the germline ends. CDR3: CASSPDSTNYGYTF. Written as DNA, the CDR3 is TGTGCCAGTAGTCCGGACAGCACTAACTATGGCTACACCTTC. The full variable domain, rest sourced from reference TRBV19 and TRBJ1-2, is DGGITQSPKYLFRKEGQNVTLSCEQNLNHDAMYWYRQDPGQGLRLIYYSQIVNDFQKGDIAEGYSVSREKKESFPLTVTSAQKNPTAFYLCASSPDSTNYGYTFGSGTRLTVV.

In nucleotides, the CDR3 is TGTGCCAGCAGCGCCGGTCATACGACCCAGTACTTC. It codes for CASSAGHTTQYF. The chain employs TRBV6-5 and TRBJ2-5; D is unclear. Germline V CDR1 and CDR2: MNHEY, SVGAGI. Trimming took 6 bases from V and 7 from J, leaving 12 bases between them. The CDR3 has 12 amino acids.

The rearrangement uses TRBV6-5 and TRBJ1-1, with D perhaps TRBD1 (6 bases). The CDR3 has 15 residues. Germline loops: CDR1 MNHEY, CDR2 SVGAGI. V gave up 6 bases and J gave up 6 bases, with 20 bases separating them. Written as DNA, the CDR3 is TGTGCCAGCAGAACACTAACAGGGAAAGGAGCTGAAGCTTTCTTT. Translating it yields CASRTLTGKGAEAFF.

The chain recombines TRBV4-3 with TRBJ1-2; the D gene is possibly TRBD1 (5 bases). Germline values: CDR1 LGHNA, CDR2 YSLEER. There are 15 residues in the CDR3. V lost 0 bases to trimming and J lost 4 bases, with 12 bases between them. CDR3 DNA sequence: TGCGCCAGCAGCCAAGATGAGGGGAACCCCTATGGCTACACCTTC. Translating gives CASSQDEGNPYGYTF.

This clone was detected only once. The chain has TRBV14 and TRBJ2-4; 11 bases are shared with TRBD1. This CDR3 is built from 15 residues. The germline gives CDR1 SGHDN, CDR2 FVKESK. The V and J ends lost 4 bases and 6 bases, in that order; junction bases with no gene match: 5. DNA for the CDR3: TGTGCCAGCAGCCGAAGGGGGACAGGGGGAAACATTCAGTACTTC. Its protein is CASSRRGTGGNIQYF.

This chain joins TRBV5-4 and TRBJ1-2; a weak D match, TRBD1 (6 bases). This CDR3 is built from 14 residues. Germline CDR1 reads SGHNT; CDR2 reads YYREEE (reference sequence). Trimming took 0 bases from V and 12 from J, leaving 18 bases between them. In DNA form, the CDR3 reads TGTGCCAGCAGCTTGGTACAGGGAAGCGTAGGGAACACCTTC. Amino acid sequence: CASSLVQGSVGNTF.

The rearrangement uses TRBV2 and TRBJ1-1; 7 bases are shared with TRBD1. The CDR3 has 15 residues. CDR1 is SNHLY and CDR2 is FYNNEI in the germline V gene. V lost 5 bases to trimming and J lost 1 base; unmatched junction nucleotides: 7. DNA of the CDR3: TGTGCCAGCAGTTCCCGGGACAGAAAGAACACTGAAGCTTTCTTT. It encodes CASSSRDRKNTEAFF.

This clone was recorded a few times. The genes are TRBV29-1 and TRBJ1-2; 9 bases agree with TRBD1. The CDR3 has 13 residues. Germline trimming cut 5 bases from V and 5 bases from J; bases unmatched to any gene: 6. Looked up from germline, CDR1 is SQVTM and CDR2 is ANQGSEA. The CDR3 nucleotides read TGCAGCGTTATACAGGGGGCTGAGTATGGCTACACCTTC. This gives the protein CSVIQGAEYGYTF. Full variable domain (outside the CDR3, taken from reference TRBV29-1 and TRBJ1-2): SAVISQKPSRDICQRGTSLTIQCQVDSQVTMMFWYRQQPGQSLTLIATANQGSEATYESGFVIDKFPISRPNLTFSTLTVSNMSPEDSSIYLCSVIQGAEYGYTFGSGTRLTVV.